The clone carrying this T cell receptor (beta chain) appeared a single time. The junction had 12 bases not matched to a gene; V was cut back by 6 bases and J by 7 bases. The CDR3 is 13 amino acids. Germline CDR1 reads SQVTM; CDR2 reads ANQGSEA. This sample is drawn from a study of blood T cell repertoires in COVID-19. Looking at the study overall: Sample material is recorded as cDNA or gDNA derived from T cells, B-cell-depleted T cells, or PBMCs.

Authors' analysis steps: Nucleated cell number was recorded as an estimate derived from reference gene primer amplification. Sequenced by immunoSEQ multiplex PCR; TCRdb stores in-frame clones only, minus some. Clonal size and the V and J genes are those of that table, whereas D and trimming came from the DNA. Among roughly 100,000 clones, around 87% were seen once, and the ten largest hold about 20%. This chain links TRBV29-1 with TRBJ2-7, with 7 bases that match TRBD2. This TCR was sampled from a human donor in a cohort sampled during active COVID-19. The sample comprised peripheral blood. The CDR3 sequence: CSVHFWVGGEQYF. The CDR3 nucleotides are TGCAGCGTCCACTTTTGGGTGGGGGGGGAGCAGTACTTC.